The 13 T cell receptor beta chains below come from one sample, sequenced in a study of technical replicates of blood from several donors. TCRdb's table, derived via immunoSEQ multiplex PCR, lists solely in-frame clones and lacks some. The sample holds tens of thousands of clones, more than 95% seen once. The source material was T cells isolated from PBMCs. Receptor source: a human donor in good health.

With regard to this clone: One junction end does not reproduce the germline sequence, and a read error may be involved. The chain is built from TRBV28 and TRBJ1-5; 7 bases line up with TRBD1. Germline V lookup: CDR1 MDHEN, CDR2 SYDVKM. This CDR3 has 14 residues. The chain's CDR3 is CASSLRDSSQPQHF. The CDR3 DNA reads TGTGCCAGCAGTTTACGGGACAGCAGTCAGCCCCAGCATTTT.

A remark on this clone: It is likely a read error, because the conserved phenylalanine at the end of the CDR3 is missing. The DNA is left out, because the CDR3 cannot be placed on it with certainty; the CDR3 is given as TCRdb lists it. V and J are TRBV6-1 and TRBJ2-7; the table's D call, TRBD2, has no DNA check behind it. The CDR3 is made up of 12 amino acids, end residues included. Per germline, CDR1 MNHNS and CDR2 SASEGT. CDR3 sequence: CASSVTAGTPEY.

CDR3 sequence (DNA): TGCGCCAGCAGTGAAATACAGGGGACGCTCGGGTCACCCCTCCACTTT. This encodes CASSEIQGTLGSPLHF. The chain is built from TRBV10-2 and TRBJ1-6; 7 bases agree with TRBD1. V was pared by 3 bases and J by 10 bases, with 12 bases of the junction left unmatched. The CDR3 is 16 residues long. Looked up from germline, CDR1 is WSHSY and CDR2 is SAAADI.

This clone was seen once. V is TRBV7-9 and J is TRBJ1-1; the match to TRBD1 covers 7 bases. V trimming: 5 bases; J trimming: 4 bases; junction bases outside the gene matches: 10. In germline, CDR1 is SEHNR, CDR2 FQNEAQ (reference sequence). The CDR3 is made up of 15 amino acids. This CDR3 reads CASSPWGQSSTEAFF. The CDR3 nucleotides are TGTGCCAGCAGCCCTTGGGGACAGTCTTCCACTGAAGCTTTCTTT.

This clone was recorded only once. The rearrangement uses TRBV11-2 and TRBJ1-2; possibly TRBD1 for D (6 bases). The germline V gene encodes CDR1 SGHAT and CDR2 FQNNGV. The CDR3 sequence is 14 residues long. The V end lost 5 bases, the J end lost 3 bases, and 13 bases lay between the germline ends. The CDR3, as DNA: TGTGCCAGCAGCACGGGACACGAATACTATGGCTACACCTTC. Amino acids: CASSTGHEYYGYTF.

V and J are TRBV29-1 and TRBJ2-3, with D tentatively TRBD2 (5 bases). V shed 4 bases and J shed 0 bases, with 11 bases lying between them. The germline V gene encodes CDR1 SQVTM and CDR2 ANQGSEA. This CDR3 spans 14 amino acids. In DNA form, the CDR3 reads TGCAGCGTTGTTCGGGATTCTAGCACAGATACGCAGTATTTT. Protein sequence: CSVVRDSSTDTQYF.

The chain carries TRBV30 and TRBJ2-3; no clear D gene. Germline CDR1 reads GTSNPN; CDR2 reads SVGIG (reference sequence). The V end was cut by 5 bases, the J end by 6 bases, with 6 bases between. This CDR3 spans 10 amino acids. The CDR3 loop is CAWGRDTQYF. DNA for the CDR3: TGTGCCTGGGGTCGGGATACGCAGTATTTT.

The V gene is TRBV19, the J gene TRBJ1-5; TRBD1 aligns across 8 bases. Germline assignment: CDR1 LNHDA and CDR2 SQIVND (reference sequence). The CDR3 loop spans 15 amino acids. With 8 bases clipped from V and 0 bases from J, the junction kept 6 bases outside the gene matches. This CDR3 reads CASSTGQGSNQPQHF. DNA of the CDR3: TGTGCCAGTTCTACAGGACAGGGTAGCAATCAGCCCCAGCATTTT.

The chain carries TRBV29-1 and TRBJ1-2, with D maybe TRBD1 (5 bases). The CDR3 runs 11 residues. V was shortened by 3 bases and J by 7 bases, with 9 bases between the two germline ends. The germline gives CDR1 SQVTM, CDR2 ANQGSEA. CDR3 residues: CSVEHRIGYTF. The CDR3 DNA reads as TGCAGCGTTGAGCACAGGATTGGCTACACCTTC.

The chain couples TRBV27 to TRBJ1-2, with a tentative D call TRBD1 (6 bases). V shed 0 bases and J shed 4 bases, with 12 bases lying between them. Per germline, CDR1 MNHEY and CDR2 SMNVEV (reference sequence). The CDR3 is made up of 15 amino acids. The CDR3 coding sequence is TGTGCCAGCAGTTTATCCGGGGGGCTAGGCTATGGCTACACCTTC. Encoded protein: CASSLSGGLGYGYTF.

The V gene is TRBV6-5, the J gene TRBJ2-3; D is perhaps TRBD2 (6 bases). V dropped 2 bases and J dropped 5 bases, with 11 bases sitting between them. Per germline, CDR1 MNHEY and CDR2 SVGAGI. CDR3 size: 14 residues. CDR3 nucleotides: TGTGCCAGCAGTTACAGCGTCGGGGGAGATACGCAGTATTTT. Its protein product is CASSYSVGGDTQYF.

The chain has TRBV4-2 and TRBJ2-1; 12 bases map to TRBD2. The CDR3 has 20 amino acids. Per germline, CDR1 LGHNA and CDR2 YNFKEQ. Trimming took 0 bases from V and 0 from J; bases not matched to a gene: 9. The CDR3 protein is CASSQDVWLAGGSSYNEQFF. The CDR3, as DNA: TGTGCCAGCAGCCAAGATGTTTGGCTAGCGGGGGGGAGCTCCTACAATGAGCAGTTCTTC.

The rearrangement uses TRBV10-1 and TRBJ2-1; 8 bases fit TRBD1. The ends lost 4 bases at V and 6 bases at J; junction bases unmatched: 2. There are 13 residues in the CDR3. CDR1 and CDR2 from the germline V gene are WNHNN and SYGVQD (reference sequence). Written as DNA, the CDR3 is TGCGCCAGCAGTGGGACAGGGTTCAATGAGCAGTTCTTC. It yields the protein CASSGTGFNEQFF.